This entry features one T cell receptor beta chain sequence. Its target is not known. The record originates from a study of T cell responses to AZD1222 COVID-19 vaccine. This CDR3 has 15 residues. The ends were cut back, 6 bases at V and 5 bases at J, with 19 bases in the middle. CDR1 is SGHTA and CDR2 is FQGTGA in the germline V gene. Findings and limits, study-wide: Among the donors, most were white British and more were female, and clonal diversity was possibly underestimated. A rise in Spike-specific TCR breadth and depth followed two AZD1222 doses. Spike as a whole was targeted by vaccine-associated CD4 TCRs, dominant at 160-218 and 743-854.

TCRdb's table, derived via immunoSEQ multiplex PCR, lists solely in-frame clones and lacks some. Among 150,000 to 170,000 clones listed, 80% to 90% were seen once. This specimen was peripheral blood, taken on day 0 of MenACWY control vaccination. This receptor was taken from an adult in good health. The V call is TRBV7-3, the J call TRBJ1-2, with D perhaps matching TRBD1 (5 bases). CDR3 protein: CASSSRADSPYGYTF. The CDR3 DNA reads TGTGCCAGCAGTTCCAGGGCCGATTCTCCTTATGGCTACACCTTC.